This T cell receptor (beta chain) appears in the sequencing data of a study of cytomegalovirus exposure and HLA in healthy donors. Overall study findings and caveats: Owing to their indistinguishability, certain V segments, notably TRBV6-2 and TRBV6-3, were excluded.

Germline CDR1 SGHDT, CDR2 YYEEEE. The CDR3 has 12 residues. V was clipped by 2 bases and J by 4 bases, with 3 bases between them. For this clone: Its target is not known.

The PCR was carried out with 60 Vbeta primers and 13 Jbeta primers. TCRdb's table, derived via immunoSEQ multiplex PCR, lists solely in-frame clones and lacks some. The top ten hold approximately 15% of the sample, which has some 150,000 clones, roughly 76% seen once. This receptor was taken from a human donor in good health. Sequenced: PBMCs. This chain links TRBV5-6 with TRBJ2-2; D unresolved. The CDR3 DNA sequence: TGTGCCAGCAGCTTCGGCACCGGGGAGCTGTTTTTT. Its protein is CASSFGTGELFF.